What follows are 28 T cell receptor beta chains derived from one specimen sequenced in a study of EBV T-cell therapy then PD-1 blockade in nasopharyngeal carcinoma. This sample's treatment: AdE1-LMPpoly-expanded autologous EBV-specific T-cell therapy followed by anti-PD-1 nivolumab. Their cognate antigens are unknown. The table came from immunoSEQ multiplex PCR; TCRdb's copy has only in-frame clones and leaves some out. The sample yields about 17,000 clones, around 80% seen once. The sample in question was CD8+ T cells from blood, obtained at day 0 from a patient whose treatment included autologous EBV-specific T cells and nivolumab. These TCRs come from a man aged 35 to 55 with nasopharyngeal carcinoma.

The chain is built from TRBV25-1 and TRBJ2-3; TRBD1 agrees at 8 bases. The CDR3 has 16 amino acids. Germline assignment: CDR1 MGHDK and CDR2 SYGVNS. The junction had 8 bases not matched to a gene; V was cut back by 2 bases and J by 4 bases. CDR3 in DNA: TGTGCCAGCAGTGAAAACAGGGGGTCTGGGCCAGATACGCAGTATTTT. Translation gives CASSENRGSGPDTQYF.

This sequence joins TRBV6-4 and TRBJ1-5, with 7 bases aligning to TRBD1. CDR3 length: 16 amino acids. Germline trimming cut 7 bases from V and 1 base from J; bases unmatched to any gene: 10. Germline assignment: CDR1 MRHNA and CDR2 SNTAGT. CDR3 sequence reads: CASTMTGYRSNQPQHF. The CDR3 DNA reads TGTGCCAGCACTATGACAGGGTACAGGAGCAATCAGCCCCAGCATTTT.

The count of this clone is one. The V and J genes are TRBV7-9 and TRBJ2-4; no clear D. V was clipped by 5 bases and J by 9 bases, with 14 bases between them. The CDR3 totals 13 residues. Germline V gene lookup returns CDR1 SEHNR and CDR2 FQNEAQ (reference sequence). CDR3: CASSPPGPGIQYF. As DNA, the CDR3 is TGTGCCAGCAGCCCCCCAGGCCCCGGCATTCAGTACTTC.

In this sample, this clone is large (0.1 to 1%). The chain is built from TRBV28 and TRBJ2-5; D unclear. Trimming took off 1 base at V and 1 base at J, with 7 bases between the two ends. Looked up from germline, CDR1 is MDHEN and CDR2 is SYDVKM. CDR3 length: 14 residues. CDR3 region: CASSLLAIQETQYF. The CDR3 DNA reads as TGTGCCAGCAGTTTATTGGCCATCCAAGAGACCCAGTACTTC.

V gene TRBV28 combines with J gene TRBJ2-2; D is uncertain. The germline gives CDR1 MDHEN, CDR2 SYDVKM. Trimming took off 10 bases at V and 5 bases at J, with 14 bases between the two ends. This CDR3 region has 13 residues. CDR3 bases: TGTGCCATTATCGGGTTCTTGACCGGGGAGCTGTTTTTT. This gives the protein CAIIGFLTGELFF.

The chain couples TRBV6-4 to TRBJ2-3, with a possible D match to TRBD2 (6 bases). In germline, CDR1 is MRHNA, CDR2 SNTAGT. This CDR3 has 14 residues. Trimming shortened V by 5 bases and J by 0 bases, and 9 bases separated the two germline ends. CDR3 protein: CASSFGGSTDTQYF. The CDR3 bases are TGTGCCAGCAGTTTTGGGGGGAGCACAGATACGCAGTATTTT.

By sample fraction, this clone is medium-sized. The V gene is TRBV18, the J gene TRBJ2-7; TRBD2 matches 7 bases. This CDR3 has 17 amino acids. CDR1 and CDR2 from the germline V gene are KGHSH and LQKENI. V lost 6 bases to trimming and J lost 2 bases; unmatched junction nucleotides: 16. The chain's CDR3 is CASSPRKGGAHPYEQYF. Here the CDR3 DNA reads TGTGCCAGCTCCCCCAGGAAGGGAGGGGCCCATCCCTACGAGCAGTACTTC.

The chain uses TRBV27 and TRBJ1-1; 7 positions agree with TRBD1. CDR3 size: 14 residues. V shed 5 bases and J 2 bases; nucleotides not matched to a gene: 5. The germline CDR1 and CDR2 sequences are MNHEY and SMNVEV (reference sequence). The CDR3 coding sequence is TGTGCCAGCAGTCTTTACAGGGGAAACACTGAAGCTTTCTTT. This gives the protein CASSLYRGNTEAFF.

The CDR3 loop is CATAHYNEQFF. CDR3 DNA: TGTGCCACCGCACATTACAATGAGCAGTTCTTC. The J gene is TRBJ2-1, the V gene TRBV15; D not resolved. This CDR3 spans 11 amino acids. The germline V and J ends were trimmed by 8 bases and 4 bases, with 6 bases remaining between them. Germline V gene data show CDR1 as LNHNV and CDR2 as YYDKDF (reference sequence).

J is TRBJ1-1 and V is TRBV20-1, with 8 bases that match TRBD1. CDR1 is DFQATT, CDR2 SNEGSKA, per germline (reference sequence). V dropped 3 bases and J dropped 2; count of bases not matched to a gene: 11. The CDR3 covers 16 residues. This CDR3 is CSASPSDREVNTEAFF. The CDR3, as DNA: TGCAGTGCTAGTCCGTCGGACAGGGAAGTAAACACTGAAGCTTTCTTT.

This clone was seen only once. The J gene is TRBJ2-7, the V gene TRBV4-3; 11 bases line up with TRBD2. The CDR3 sequence is 16 residues long. CDR1 is LGHNA, CDR2 YSLEER, per germline. V lost 0 bases and J lost 4; bases outside the gene matches: 5. The CDR3 reads CASSQDWLAGGYEQYF. The DNA of the CDR3 is TGCGCCAGCAGCCAAGATTGGCTAGCGGGGGGTTACGAGCAGTACTTC.

This clone was picked up one time. This rearrangement joins TRBV18 to TRBJ2-7; D is perhaps TRBD2 (5 bases). V was trimmed by 6 bases and J by 4 bases, leaving 10 bases between them. CDR1 is KGHSH, CDR2 LQKENI, per germline. The CDR3 sequence is 12 residues long. In nucleotides, the CDR3 is TGTGCCAGCTCCCCCGGGAATTACGAGCAGTACTTC. Its protein is CASSPGNYEQYF. Supplemented by reference TRBV18 and TRBJ2-7, the full variable domain reads NAGVMQNPRHLVRRRGQEARLRCSPMKGHSHVYWYRQLPEEGLKFMVYLQKENIIDESGMPKERFSAEFPKEGPSILRIQQVVRGDSAAYFCASSPGNYEQYFGPGTRLTVT.

The chain uses TRBV25-1 and TRBJ1-2; 8 bases are a match to TRBD1. V shed 4 bases and J 4 bases; nucleotides not matched to a gene: 8. This CDR3 is built from 15 residues. Looked up from germline, CDR1 is MGHDK and CDR2 is SYGVNS. The CDR3 bases are TGTGCCAGCAGTGGCGACAGGGGAGGGGGCTATGGCTACACCTTC. Amino acid sequence: CASSGDRGGGYGYTF.

This chain uses TRBV6-5 with TRBJ1-6; D gene uncertain. The CDR3 is 14 residues long. Germline V gene lookup returns CDR1 MNHEY and CDR2 SVGAGI. The V end was cut by 4 bases, the J end by 0 bases, with 4 bases between. DNA for the CDR3: TGTGCCAGCAGTTCAGGCTCCTATAATTCACCCCTCCACTTT. It yields the protein CASSSGSYNSPLHF.

This chain links TRBV4-1 with TRBJ2-1; D perhaps matches TRBD1 (6 bases). V shed 1 base and J shed 0 bases, with 13 bases lying between them. The CDR3 runs 17 residues. Germline CDR1 MGHRA, CDR2 YSYEKL. CDR3 in amino acids: CASSQVWGPSSYNEQFF. The CDR3 DNA sequence: TGCGCCAGCAGCCAAGTTTGGGGGCCGAGCTCCTACAATGAGCAGTTCTTC.

V and J are TRBV5-6 and TRBJ1-3, with 8 bases lining up with TRBD1. Germline loops: CDR1 SGHDT, CDR2 YYEEEE. V was pared by 0 bases and J by 4 bases, with 3 bases of the junction left unmatched. This CDR3 contains 15 residues. CDR3 region: CASSLGQGYGNTIYF. The CDR3 DNA is TGTGCCAGCAGCTTGGGACAGGGGTACGGAAACACCATATATTTT.

The V call is TRBV7-8, the J call TRBJ1-5; the D gene is possibly TRBD1 (5 bases). V was clipped by 5 bases and J by 7 bases, with 15 bases between them. Germline CDR1 and CDR2: SGHVS and FQNEAQ. The CDR3 is 14 amino acids. Written as DNA, the CDR3 is TGTGCCAGCAGCCCCCGCGGGAGGGGCCAGCCCCAGCATTTT. As protein: CASSPRGRGQPQHF. Using reference TRBV7-8 and TRBJ1-5 for the parts outside the CDR3, the full variable domain is GAGVSQSPRYKVAKRGQDVALRCDPISGHVSLFWYQQALGQGPEFLTYFQNEAQLDKSGLPSDRFFAERPEGSVSTLKIQRTQQEDSAVYLCASSPRGRGQPQHFGDGTRLSIL.

The rearrangement links TRBV6-5 to TRBJ1-4; D may be TRBD1 (5 bases). The CDR3 length is 14 residues. Germline lookup yields CDR1 MNHEY and CDR2 SVGAGI. Trimming took off 8 bases at V and 7 bases at J, with 17 bases between the two ends. As DNA, the CDR3 is TGTGCCAGCGCTGGGGCCCCTTGGGGTGAAAAACTGTTTTTT. It encodes CASAGAPWGEKLFF.

Comment on this clone: Other DNA sequences in this sample translate to the same CDR3. The rearrangement joins TRBV20-1 to TRBJ1-2; D is unclear. Trimming stripped 0 bases from V and 12 bases from J, with 11 bases between. This CDR3 is built from 11 residues. Per the germline V gene, CDR1 is DFQATT and CDR2 is SNEGSKA (reference sequence). The CDR3 DNA is TGCAGTGCTAGAGACGGAGACCCCCACACCTTC. This codes for CSARDGDPHTF.

This clone was observed a few times. V is TRBV21-1 and J is TRBJ1-1. TRBV21-1 is listed as a pseudogene. There are 14 residues in the CDR3. CDR3 DNA: TGTGCCAGCAGCAAAAGGCAGATGAACACTGAAGCTTTCTTT. Its protein product is CASSKRQMNTEAFF.

The chain uses TRBV27 and TRBJ1-2; 8 bases map to TRBD1. The CDR3 extends over 13 amino acids. Trimming took 3 bases from V and 7 from J; bases not matched to a gene: 4. Germline V lookup: CDR1 MNHEY, CDR2 SMNVEV (reference sequence). The CDR3: CASSFDRGGGYTF. The CDR3, as DNA: TGTGCCAGCAGTTTCGACAGGGGCGGTGGCTACACCTTC.

This clone was found once. The V call is TRBV9, the J call TRBJ2-3, with D hard to call. The CDR3 consists of 15 residues. Germline lookup yields CDR1 SGDLS and CDR2 YYNGEE. The V end was cut by 4 bases, the J end by 7 bases, with 19 bases between. This CDR3 is CASSPMYGSRNTQYF. The CDR3 DNA follows: TGTGCCAGCAGCCCCATGTATGGGTCACGAAATACGCAGTATTTT.

V and J are TRBV6-1 and TRBJ2-7; D might be TRBD2 (5 bases). CDR1 and CDR2 from the germline V gene are MNHNS and SASEGT. V was trimmed by 3 bases and J by 5 bases, leaving 11 bases between them. The CDR3 has 13 amino acids. The CDR3 DNA follows: TGTGCCAGCAGTGAGGAAGGGAGCGACGAGCAGTACTTC. Residues: CASSEEGSDEQYF.

The CDR3 region is CASWEWGYTF. The DNA of the CDR3 is TGTGCCAGCTGGGAATGGGGCTACACCTTC. The genes are TRBV19 and TRBJ1-2; no definite D call. This CDR3 spans 10 amino acids. The germline CDR1 and CDR2 sequences are LNHDA and SQIVND (reference sequence). V was pared by 9 bases and J by 8 bases, with 10 bases between.

The V call is TRBV4-1, the J call TRBJ2-3, with TRBD2 matching over 11 bases. The trim removed 4 bases at V and 4 bases at J, leaving 4 bases unmatched. Per germline, CDR1 MGHRA and CDR2 YSYEKL. The CDR3 spans 15 residues. CDR3 coding DNA: TGCGCCAGCAGCCTTAGCGGGGGGGCCTCAGATACGCAGTATTTT. Its protein product is CASSLSGGASDTQYF.

This clone was observed a single time. The J gene is TRBJ2-3, the V gene TRBV29-1, with D perhaps matching TRBD1 (5 bases). This CDR3 region has 11 residues. V lost 3 bases to trimming and J lost 8 bases, with 9 bases between them. Germline V CDR1 and CDR2: SQVTM, ANQGSEA. The CDR3 protein is CSVETQGTQYF. In DNA form, the CDR3 reads TGCAGCGTTGAGACTCAGGGTACGCAGTATTTT.

The rearrangement joins TRBV14 to TRBJ2-5, with D tentatively TRBD1 (7 bases). Germline assignment: CDR1 SGHDN and CDR2 FVKESK. V was clipped by 5 bases and J by 2 bases, with 18 bases between them. The CDR3 spans 16 residues. The CDR3 sequence: CASSFRQGGSQETQYF. CDR3 bases: TGTGCCAGCAGCTTCCGACAGGGAGGTTCTCAAGAGACCCAGTACTTC.

V is TRBV19 and J is TRBJ2-2; no firm D call. The CDR3 is 11 amino acids. V was trimmed by 5 bases and J by 6 bases, leaving 4 bases between them. CDR1 LNHDA and CDR2 SQIVND come from the germline V gene (reference sequence). The DNA for the CDR3 is TGTGCCAGTAGTTGGGCCGGGGAGCTGTTTTTT. Translated, it gives CASSWAGELFF.